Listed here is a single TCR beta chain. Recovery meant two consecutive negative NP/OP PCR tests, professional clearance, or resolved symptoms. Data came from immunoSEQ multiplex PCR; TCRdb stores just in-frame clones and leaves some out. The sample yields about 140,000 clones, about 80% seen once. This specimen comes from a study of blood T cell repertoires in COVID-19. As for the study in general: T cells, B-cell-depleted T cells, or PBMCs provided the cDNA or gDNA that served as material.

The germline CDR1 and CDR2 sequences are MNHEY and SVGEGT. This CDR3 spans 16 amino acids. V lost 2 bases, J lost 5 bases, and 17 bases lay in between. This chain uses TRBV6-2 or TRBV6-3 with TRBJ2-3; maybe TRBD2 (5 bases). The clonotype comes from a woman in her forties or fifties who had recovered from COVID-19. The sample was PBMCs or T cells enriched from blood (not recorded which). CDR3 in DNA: TGTGCCAGCAGTTACCGGATTAGCGTTATGGGAGATACGCAGTATTTT. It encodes CASSYRISVMGDTQYF.